The 14 T cell receptor beta chains listed next were all sequenced from one sample in a study of beta chain features in type 1 diabetes. Every isolated RNA sample was fully reverse transcribed, so sequencing captured expressed TCRB transcripts. Data came from immunoSEQ multiplex PCR; TCRdb stores just in-frame clones and leaves some out. The profile covers more than 30,000 clones, with roughly two thirds appearing a single time and roughly 2% taken by the ten largest. Sequenced sample: Tregs from blood. Receptors were obtained from a woman in her 30s in good health.

The rearrangement links TRBV19 to TRBJ1-2; 8 positions match TRBD1. The CDR3 spans 16 residues. CDR1 LNHDA and CDR2 SQIVND come from the germline V gene (reference sequence). Trimming removed 0 bases from V and 4 bases from J; junction bases left unmatched: 7. The chain's CDR3 is CASSIDDRGAFYGYTF. CDR3 nucleotide sequence: TGTGCCAGTAGTATAGATGACAGGGGAGCTTTCTATGGCTACACCTTC.

There are a few counts of this clone. The chain is built from TRBV19 and TRBJ2-2, with D perhaps matching TRBD1 (6 bases). Trimming removed 3 bases at V and 3 bases at J, with 8 bases between. The V gene's germline CDR1 is LNHDA and CDR2 SQIVND (reference sequence). This CDR3 spans 14 amino acids. Here the CDR3 DNA reads TGTGCCAGTAGTATTGGACAGTACACCGGGGAGCTGTTTTTT. This translates into CASSIGQYTGELFF.

This clone was observed a handful of times. The V call is TRBV4-2, the J call TRBJ1-1; unclear D gene. Trimming removed 5 bases from V and 0 bases from J, with 10 bases in between. Looked up from germline, CDR1 is LGHNA and CDR2 is YNFKEQ. This CDR3 is 14 amino acids long. This CDR3 is CASSYRTMNTEAFF. The DNA for the CDR3 is TGTGCCAGCAGCTATCGGACTATGAACACTGAAGCTTTCTTT.

The J gene is TRBJ2-5, the V gene TRBV28, with 8 bases aligning to TRBD2. The end of the DNA aligns better with TRBJ2-7, so the J call may be wrong. Germline V gene sequence: CDR1 MDHEN, CDR2 SYDVKM. The CDR3 spans 14 residues. CDR3 nucleotide sequence: TGTGCCACCCAGGTAGCGGGATTATCCTACGAGCAGTACTTC. Translating gives CATQVAGLSYEQYF.

The genes are TRBV30 and TRBJ2-7; 8 bases fit TRBD1. This CDR3 comprises 15 residues. Trimming at V came to 0 bases and at J to 5 bases, leaving 9 bases not matched to a gene. Germline lookup yields CDR1 GTSNPN and CDR2 SVGIG (reference sequence). The CDR3: CAWSVFGQGGDEQYF. In DNA form, the CDR3 reads TGTGCCTGGAGTGTATTCGGACAGGGAGGAGACGAGCAGTACTTC.

The rearrangement uses TRBV7-2 and TRBJ2-3, with 10 bases identical to TRBD2. The ends lost 2 bases at V and 0 bases at J; junction bases unmatched: 8. The CDR3 sequence is 18 residues long. CDR1 is SGHTA and CDR2 is FQGNSA in the germline V gene. For the CDR3, the DNA is TGTGCCAGCAGCTTATTTCTGGTTAGCGGGGGGAGCACAGATACGCAGTATTTT. It codes for CASSLFLVSGGSTDTQYF.

The V and J genes are TRBV30 and TRBJ2-1, with 16 bases matching TRBD2. V lost 0 bases, J lost 10 bases, and 6 bases stayed unmatched. Germline V CDR1 and CDR2: GTSNPN, SVGIG (reference sequence). This CDR3 comprises 16 residues. CDR3 DNA sequence: TGTGCCTGGAGTGTACTGGGACTAGCGGGAGGGGACGAGCAGTTCTTC. Translated: CAWSVLGLAGGDEQFF.

V gene TRBV5-1 combines with J gene TRBJ1-4; 9 nucleotides line up with TRBD1. Germline CDR1 SGHRS, CDR2 YFSETQ. The CDR3 is 14 amino acids. V trimming: 4 bases; J trimming: 8 bases; junction bases outside the gene matches: 6. CDR3: CASSTGQGVEKLFF. In DNA, the CDR3 is TGCGCCAGCAGCACGGGACAGGGAGTCGAAAAACTGTTTTTT.

The chain links TRBV9 to TRBJ2-1; 9 positions match TRBD2. The V segment lost 4 bases and the J segment 4 bases; nucleotides outside the gene matches: 9. Looked up from germline, CDR1 is SGDLS and CDR2 is YYNGEE. The CDR3 runs to 16 residues. The CDR3 spells CASSPGASGIYNEQFF. The CDR3, as DNA: TGTGCCAGCAGCCCCGGGGCTAGCGGGATATACAATGAGCAGTTCTTC.

This clone was seen more than once but under ten times. The chain combines TRBV27 with TRBJ1-6; TRBD1 matches at 7 bases. After removal of 9 bases from V and 10 bases from J, the junction contained 6 bases not matched to a gene. This CDR3 has 12 amino acids. The germline CDR1 and CDR2 sequences are MNHEY and SMNVEV (reference sequence). CDR3 amino acids: CASKTGASPLHF. The CDR3 bases are TGTGCCAGTAAAACAGGGGCCTCACCCCTCCACTTT.

This chain links TRBV6-1 with TRBJ2-7, with D possibly matching TRBD2 (7 bases). The germline CDR1 and CDR2 sequences are MNHNS and SASEGT. The CDR3 covers 15 residues. V lost 2 bases to trimming and J lost 2 bases, with 13 bases between them. For the CDR3, the DNA is TGTGCCAGCAGTGAAAGGGGAGGGGGAGCCTACGAGCAGTACTTC. The encoded protein is CASSERGGGAYEQYF.

This chain joins TRBV6-1 and TRBJ1-5, with a possible D match to TRBD1 (5 bases). From germline, CDR1 is MNHNS and CDR2 SASEGT. V was shortened by 5 bases and J by 5 bases, with 16 bases between the two germline ends. The CDR3 has 15 amino acids. The chain's CDR3 is CASSTPGIGDQPQHF. In DNA, the CDR3 is TGTGCCAGCAGTACGCCAGGGATAGGGGATCAGCCCCAGCATTTT.

This chain links TRBV9 with TRBJ2-1; TRBD2 aligns across 8 bases. After removal of 0 bases from V and 5 bases from J, the junction contained 4 bases not matched to a gene. The CDR3 is made up of 15 amino acids. Germline V gene sequence: CDR1 SGDLS, CDR2 YYNGEE. In DNA form, the CDR3 reads TGTGCCAGCAGCGTAGGCGGGAGGAACAACAATGAGCAGTTCTTC. Translated, it gives CASSVGGRNNNEQFF.

This clone has just one count. V gene TRBV18 combines with J gene TRBJ2-7; D perhaps matches TRBD1 (5 bases). CDR3 length: 15 amino acids. Germline loops: CDR1 KGHSH, CDR2 LQKENI. Trimming shortened V by 3 bases and J by 4 bases, and 16 bases separated the two germline ends. CDR3 bases: TGTGCCAGCTCACCGGGGCCCCAGACCCTGTACGAGCAGTACTTC. Its protein is CASSPGPQTLYEQYF. Full variable domain (outside the CDR3, taken from reference TRBV18 and TRBJ2-7): NAGVMQNPRHLVRRRGQEARLRCSPMKGHSHVYWYRQLPEEGLKFMVYLQKENIIDESGMPKERFSAEFPKEGPSILRIQQVVRGDSAAYFCASSPGPQTLYEQYFGPGTRLTVT.